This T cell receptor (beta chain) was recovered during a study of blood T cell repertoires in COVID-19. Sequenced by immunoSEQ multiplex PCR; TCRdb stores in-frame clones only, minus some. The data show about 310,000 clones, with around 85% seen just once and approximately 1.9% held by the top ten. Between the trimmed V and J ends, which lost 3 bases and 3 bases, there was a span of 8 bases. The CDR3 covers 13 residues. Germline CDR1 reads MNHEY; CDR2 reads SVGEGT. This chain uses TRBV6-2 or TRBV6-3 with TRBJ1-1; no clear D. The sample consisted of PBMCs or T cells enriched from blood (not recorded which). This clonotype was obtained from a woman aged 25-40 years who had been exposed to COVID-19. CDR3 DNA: TGTGCCAGCAGTTATTCAGCGGACACTGAAGCTTTCTTT. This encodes CASSYSADTEAFF.